A single sample is the source of the 2 T cell receptor beta chains below, sequenced in a study of STAT5B mutations in CD4+ large granular lymphocyte leukemia. Using immunoSEQ multiplex PCR, the repertoire was profiled, and TCRdb retains in-frame clones only, with some absent. Of roughly 32,000 clones in the sample, around four fifths were seen once. Sequencing was carried out using CD4+ T cells from blood buffy coats. The receptors here all came from a human donor in good health.

Relative to its sample, this clone is medium-sized (0.01 to 0.1%). The chain recombines TRBV30 with TRBJ2-2; 7 bases map to TRBD1. CDR3 length equals 15 residues. Germline V gene lookup returns CDR1 GTSNPN and CDR2 SVGIG (reference sequence). Trimming removed 2 bases from V and 2 bases from J; junction bases left unmatched: 5. In DNA form, the CDR3 reads TGTGCCTGGAGTTCCGGGACAGTAAACACCGGGGAGCTGTTTTTT. This sequence encodes CAWSSGTVNTGELFF.

The gene calls are TRBV10-3 and TRBJ2-7; D is undetermined. CDR1 is ENHRY and CDR2 is SYGVKD in the germline V gene. CDR3 length: 11 amino acids. Trimming stripped 6 bases from V and 4 bases from J, with 7 bases between. The CDR3 sequence: CAISLGYEQYF. The CDR3, as DNA: TGTGCCATCAGCCTCGGGTACGAGCAGTACTTC.